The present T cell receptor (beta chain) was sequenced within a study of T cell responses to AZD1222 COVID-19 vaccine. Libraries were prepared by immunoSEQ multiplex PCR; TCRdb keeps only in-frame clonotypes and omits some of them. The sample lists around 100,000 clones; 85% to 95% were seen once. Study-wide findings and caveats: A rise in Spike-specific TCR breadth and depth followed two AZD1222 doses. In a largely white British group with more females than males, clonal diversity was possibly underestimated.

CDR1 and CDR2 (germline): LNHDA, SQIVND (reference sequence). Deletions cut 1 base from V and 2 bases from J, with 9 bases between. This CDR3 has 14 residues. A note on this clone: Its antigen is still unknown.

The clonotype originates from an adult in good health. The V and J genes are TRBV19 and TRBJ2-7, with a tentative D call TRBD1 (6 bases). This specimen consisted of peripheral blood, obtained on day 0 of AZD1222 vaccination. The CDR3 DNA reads TGTGCCAGTAGTATAGTTGGGACAACCTACGAGCAGTACTTC. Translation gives CASSIVGTTYEQYF. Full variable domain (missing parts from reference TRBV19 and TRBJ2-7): DGGITQSPKYLFRKEGQNVTLSCEQNLNHDAMYWYRQDPGQGLRLIYYSQIVNDFQKGDIAEGYSVSREKKESFPLTVTSAQKNPTAFYLCASSIVGTTYEQYFGPGTRLTVT.